The subject of this entry is one T cell receptor (beta chain). Trimming at V came to 10 bases and at J to 1 base, leaving 5 bases not matched to a gene. The CDR3 has 13 residues. The sample comes from a study of blood T cell repertoires in COVID-19. Overall study context: Some COVID-19 samples were acute and others convalescent; all came from the United States, Italy and Spain. T cells, B-cell-depleted T cells, or PBMCs supplied cDNA or gDNA.

In the study's own analysis: How many nucleated cells were present was estimated from reference gene primer amplification. TCRdb's table, derived via immunoSEQ multiplex PCR, lists solely in-frame clones and lacks some. The DNA gave D and trimming, while V, J and clone size come from that table. The sample includes about 180,000 clones, around 77% seen only once; the top ten take roughly 6.8%. What was sequenced was peripheral blood. This rearrangement joins TRBV12-3 or TRBV12-4 to TRBJ1-1; TRBD1 matches 8 bases. The TCR was taken from a man between 70 and 80 years old with active or convalescent COVID-19. The CDR3 DNA reads as TGTGCCACCACAGACAGGGGGAACACTGAAGCTTTCTTT. As protein: CATTDRGNTEAFF.